The 3 T cell receptor beta chains in this list originate from one sample, sequenced in a study of CD8+CD57+ T cells in acquired aplastic anemia. For CDR3 and TCR beta VDJ profiling, genomic DNA was the template used. TCRdb analysed the reads with MiXCR anew, one entry per CDR3 protein. The sample shows approximately 150,000 distinct CDR3 sequences, roughly 48% of them seen only once. An expansion of CD8+CD57+ cells by flow cytometry had been shown in patients chosen for sequencing. Material for sequencing was sorted CD4+, CD8+, or CD8+CD57+ T cells (not recorded which) from PBMCs. The source is a human donor with aplastic anemia.

The V gene is TRBV15, the J gene TRBJ1-5; a weak D match, TRBD1 (5 bases). The germline V gene encodes CDR1 LNHNV and CDR2 YYDKDF (reference sequence). The length of the CDR3 is 16 residues. V dropped 3 bases and J dropped 4 bases, with 16 bases sitting between them. CDR3 nucleotides: TGTGCCACCAGCAGGGACCCGGGACGCAAAAATCAGCCCCAGCATTTT. As protein: CATSRDPGRKNQPQHF.

The chain carries TRBV29-1 and TRBJ2-3; tentative D call: TRBD2 (6 bases). V lost 4 bases and J lost 0, with 11 bases in between. The CDR3 covers 14 residues. Germline-derived CDR1 and CDR2 are SQVTM and ANQGSEA. The DNA for the CDR3 is TGCAGCGTTGTACGGGGACTCAGCACAGATACGCAGTATTTT. Its translation is CSVVRGLSTDTQYF.

This clonotype occurred many times. The chain recombines TRBV5-1 with TRBJ2-6; D not resolved. This CDR3 is built from 14 residues. Germline V gene data show CDR1 as SGHRS and CDR2 as YFSETQ. V lost 4 bases and J lost 0, with 5 bases in between. The CDR3 DNA reads as TGCGCCAGCAGCCAACTCTCTGGGGCCAACGTCCTGACTTTC. Translation: CASSQLSGANVLTF. The variable domain in full, completed from reference TRBV5-1 and TRBJ2-6, reads KAGVTQTPRYLIKTRGQQVTLSCSPISGHRSVSWYQQTPGQGLQFLFEYFSETQRNKGNFPGRFSGRQFSNSRSEMNVSTLELGDSALYLCASSQLSGANVLTFGAGSRLTVL.